The clone carrying this TCR beta chain was picked up a small number of times. These data belong to a study of blood T cell repertoires in COVID-19. Produced via immunoSEQ multiplex PCR; TCRdb's table is partial and in-frame only. The table lists 24,000 or so clones, over 75% of them singletons. This receptor was taken from a woman of 80 years or more with acute or convalescent COVID-19. Specimen: peripheral blood.

The CDR3 DNA reads TGTGCCGGCACTACAGGGTCCGAGCCCTACGAGCAGTACTTC. Translated: CAGTTGSEPYEQYF. The chain links TRBV18 to TRBJ2-7, with D perhaps TRBD1 (6 bases). V was cut by 11 bases and J by 2 bases, with 19 bases left in between. CDR1 KGHSH and CDR2 LQKENI come from the germline V gene. The CDR3 has 14 amino acids.